This T cell receptor beta chain was recorded in a study of OX40 agonist ivuxolimab in advanced cancers. About the research overall: Patients treated during dose escalation were battling hepatocellular carcinoma, melanoma, renal cell or head and neck cancer. General observations from the study: At doses 0.1 to 3.0 mg/kg, CD4+ and CD8+ clones expanded.

Of note for this clone: Its antigen is not identified.

CDR1 is LGHNT and CDR2 is FRNRAP in the germline V gene. The V end was cut by 6 bases, the J end by 0 bases, with 18 bases between. This CDR3 region has 17 residues. TCRdb's table, derived via immunoSEQ multiplex PCR, lists solely in-frame clones and lacks some. Of 60,000 or so clones listed, approximately 86% are singletons. The material was CD4+ or CD8+ T cells sorted from blood, obtained in a trial of the OX40 agonist ivuxolimab. The clonotype was recovered from an adult with an advanced solid tumor such as melanoma, head and neck, liver or kidney cancer. The V gene is TRBV12-5, the J gene TRBJ2-4, with D possibly matching TRBD2 (5 bases). CDR3: CASGDYDTALAKNIQYF. The DNA for the CDR3 is TGTGCTAGTGGCGACTACGACACAGCACTAGCCAAAAACATTCAGTACTTC.